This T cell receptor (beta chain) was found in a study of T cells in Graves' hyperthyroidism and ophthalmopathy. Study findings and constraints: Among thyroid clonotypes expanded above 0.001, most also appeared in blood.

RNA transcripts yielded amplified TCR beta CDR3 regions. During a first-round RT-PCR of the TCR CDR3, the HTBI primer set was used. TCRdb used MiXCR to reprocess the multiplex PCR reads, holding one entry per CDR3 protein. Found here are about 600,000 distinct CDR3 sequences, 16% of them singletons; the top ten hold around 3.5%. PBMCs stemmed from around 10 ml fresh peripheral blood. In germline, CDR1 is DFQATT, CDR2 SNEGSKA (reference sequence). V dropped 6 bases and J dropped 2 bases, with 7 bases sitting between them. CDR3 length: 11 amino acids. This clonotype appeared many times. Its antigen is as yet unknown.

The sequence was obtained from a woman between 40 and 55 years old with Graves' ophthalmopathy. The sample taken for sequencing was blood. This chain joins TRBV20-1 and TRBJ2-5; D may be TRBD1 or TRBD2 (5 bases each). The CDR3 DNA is TGCAGTGCGGGGGAGCAAGAGACCCAGTACTTC. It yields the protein CSAGEQETQYF.